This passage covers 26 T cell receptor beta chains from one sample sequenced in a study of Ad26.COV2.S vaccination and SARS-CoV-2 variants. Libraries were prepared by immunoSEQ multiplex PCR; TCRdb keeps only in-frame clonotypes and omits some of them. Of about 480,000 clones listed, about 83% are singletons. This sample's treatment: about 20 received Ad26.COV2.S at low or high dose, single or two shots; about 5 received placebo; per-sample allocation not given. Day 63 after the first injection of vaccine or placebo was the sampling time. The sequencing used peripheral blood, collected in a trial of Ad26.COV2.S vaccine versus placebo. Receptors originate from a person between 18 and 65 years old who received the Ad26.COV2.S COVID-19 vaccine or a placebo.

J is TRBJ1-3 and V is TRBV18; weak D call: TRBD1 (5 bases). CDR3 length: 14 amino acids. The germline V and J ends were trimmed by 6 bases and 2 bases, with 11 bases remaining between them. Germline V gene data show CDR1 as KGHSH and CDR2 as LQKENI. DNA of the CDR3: TGTGCCAGCTCCGATCGGGGGACTGGAAACACCATATATTTT. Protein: CASSDRGTGNTIYF.

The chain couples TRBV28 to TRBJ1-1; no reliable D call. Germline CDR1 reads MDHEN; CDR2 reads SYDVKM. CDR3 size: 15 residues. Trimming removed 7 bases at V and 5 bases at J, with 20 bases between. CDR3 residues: CASTLPHTAGTEAFF. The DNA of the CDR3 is TGTGCCAGCACCCTCCCCCACACGGCGGGAACTGAAGCTTTCTTT. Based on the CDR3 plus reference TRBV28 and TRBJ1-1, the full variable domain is DVKVTQSSRYLVKRTGEKVFLECVQDMDHENMFWYRQDPGLGLRLIYFSYDVKMKEKGDIPEGYSVSREKKERFSLILESASTNQTSMYLCASTLPHTAGTEAFFGQGTRLTVV.

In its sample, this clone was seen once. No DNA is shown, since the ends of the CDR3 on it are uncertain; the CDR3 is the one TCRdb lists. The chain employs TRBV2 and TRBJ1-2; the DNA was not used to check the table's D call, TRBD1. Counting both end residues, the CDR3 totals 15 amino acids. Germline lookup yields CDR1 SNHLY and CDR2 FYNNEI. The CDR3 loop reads CASSEFRARVYGYTF.

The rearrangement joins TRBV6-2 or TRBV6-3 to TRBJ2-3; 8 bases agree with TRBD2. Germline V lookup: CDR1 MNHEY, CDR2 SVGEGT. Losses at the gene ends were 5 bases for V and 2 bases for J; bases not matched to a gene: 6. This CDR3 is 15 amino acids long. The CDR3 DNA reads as TGTGCCAGCAGTCCAACTAGCGGAGCCACAGATACGCAGTATTTT. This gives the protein CASSPTSGATDTQYF.

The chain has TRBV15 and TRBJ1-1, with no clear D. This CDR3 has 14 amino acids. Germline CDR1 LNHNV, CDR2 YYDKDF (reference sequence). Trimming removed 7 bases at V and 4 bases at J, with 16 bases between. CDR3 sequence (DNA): TGTGCCACCACCCCCTGGTTGGACGCCACTGAAGCTTTCTTT. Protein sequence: CATTPWLDATEAFF.

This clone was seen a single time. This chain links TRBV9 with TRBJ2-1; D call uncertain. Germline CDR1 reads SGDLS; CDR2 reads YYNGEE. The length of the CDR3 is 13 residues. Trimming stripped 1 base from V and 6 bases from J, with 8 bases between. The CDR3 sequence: CASSVNMGNEQFF. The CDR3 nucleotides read TGTGCCAGCAGCGTAAACATGGGCAATGAGCAGTTCTTC.

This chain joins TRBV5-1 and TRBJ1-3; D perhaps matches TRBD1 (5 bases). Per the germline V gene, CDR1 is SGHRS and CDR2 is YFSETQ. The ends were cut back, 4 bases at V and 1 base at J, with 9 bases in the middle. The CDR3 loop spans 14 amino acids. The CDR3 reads CASSQQGSGNTIYF. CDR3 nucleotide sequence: TGCGCCAGCAGCCAGCAGGGATCTGGAAACACCATATATTTT.

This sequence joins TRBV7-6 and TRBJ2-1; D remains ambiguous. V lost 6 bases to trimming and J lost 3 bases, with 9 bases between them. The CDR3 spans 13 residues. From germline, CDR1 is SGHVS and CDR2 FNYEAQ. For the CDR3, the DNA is TGTGCCAGCAGTAGAGAGAGCTACAATGAGCAGTTCTTC. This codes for CASSRESYNEQFF.

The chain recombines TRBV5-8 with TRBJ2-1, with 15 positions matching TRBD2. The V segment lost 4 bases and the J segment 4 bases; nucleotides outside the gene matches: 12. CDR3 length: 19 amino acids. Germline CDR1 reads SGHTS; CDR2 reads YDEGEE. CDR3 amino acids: CASSRMGLAGGSGYNEQFF. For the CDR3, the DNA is TGTGCCAGCAGCCGCATGGGACTAGCGGGAGGATCGGGATACAATGAGCAGTTCTTC. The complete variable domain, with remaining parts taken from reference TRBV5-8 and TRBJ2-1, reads EAGVTQSPTHLIKTRGQQATLRCSPISGHTSVYWYQQALGLGLQFLLWYDEGEERNRGNFPPRFSGRQFPNYSSELNVNALELEDSALYLCASSRMGLAGGSGYNEQFFGPGTRLTVL.

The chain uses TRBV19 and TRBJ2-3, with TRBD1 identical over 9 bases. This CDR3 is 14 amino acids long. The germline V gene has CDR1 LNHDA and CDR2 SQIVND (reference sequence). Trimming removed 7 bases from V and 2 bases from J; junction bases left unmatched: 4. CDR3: CASKGTGTTDTQYF. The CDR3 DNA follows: TGTGCCAGTAAAGGGACAGGGACCACAGATACGCAGTATTTT.

DNA for the CDR3: TGTGCCAGCAGCTTTAGGCCGGGACAGAGACAAGAGACCCAGTACTTC. Its translation is CASSFRPGQRQETQYF. The chain recombines TRBV5-6 with TRBJ2-5; 7 positions agree with TRBD1. This CDR3 is 16 amino acids long. Per the germline V gene, CDR1 is SGHDT and CDR2 is YYEEEE. V lost 2 bases to trimming and J lost 2 bases; unmatched junction nucleotides: 9.

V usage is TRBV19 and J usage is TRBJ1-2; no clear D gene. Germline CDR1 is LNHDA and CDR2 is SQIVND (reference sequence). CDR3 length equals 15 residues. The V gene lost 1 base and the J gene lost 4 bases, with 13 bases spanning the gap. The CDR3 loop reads CASSIVPISGYGYTF. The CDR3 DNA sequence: TGTGCCAGTAGTATAGTTCCGATCTCCGGCTATGGCTACACCTTC.

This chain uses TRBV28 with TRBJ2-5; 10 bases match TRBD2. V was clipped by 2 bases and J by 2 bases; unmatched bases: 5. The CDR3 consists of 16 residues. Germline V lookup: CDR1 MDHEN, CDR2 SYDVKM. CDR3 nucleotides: TGTGCCAGCAGTTTAAGCGGGAGGGCAACACAAGAGACCCAGTACTTC. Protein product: CASSLSGRATQETQYF.

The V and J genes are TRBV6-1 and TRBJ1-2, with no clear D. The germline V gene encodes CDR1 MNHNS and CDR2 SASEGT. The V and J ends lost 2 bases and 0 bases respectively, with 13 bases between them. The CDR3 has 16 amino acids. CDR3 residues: CASSEWAALANYGYTF. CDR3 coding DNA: TGTGCCAGCAGTGAATGGGCCGCGTTAGCTAACTATGGCTACACCTTC.

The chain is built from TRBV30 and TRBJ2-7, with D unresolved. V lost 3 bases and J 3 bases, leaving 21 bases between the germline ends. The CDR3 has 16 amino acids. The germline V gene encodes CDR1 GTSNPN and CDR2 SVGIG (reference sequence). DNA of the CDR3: TGTGCCTGGAGATCAATTGGACGCACAAGGAACTACGAGCAGTACTTC. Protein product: CAWRSIGRTRNYEQYF.

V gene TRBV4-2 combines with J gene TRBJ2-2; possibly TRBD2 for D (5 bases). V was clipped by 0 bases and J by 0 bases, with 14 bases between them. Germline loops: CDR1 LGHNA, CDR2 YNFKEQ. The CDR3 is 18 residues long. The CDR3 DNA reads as TGTGCCAGCAGCCAAGAGGTAGGACTCCAGGCGAACACCGGGGAGCTGTTTTTT. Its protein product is CASSQEVGLQANTGELFF.

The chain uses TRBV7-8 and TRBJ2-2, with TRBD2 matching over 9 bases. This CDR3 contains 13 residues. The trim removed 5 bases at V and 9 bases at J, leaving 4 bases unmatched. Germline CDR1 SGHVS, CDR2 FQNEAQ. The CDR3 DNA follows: TGTGCCAGCAGCCGGACTAGCGAGTGGGAGCTGTTTTTT. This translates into CASSRTSEWELFF.

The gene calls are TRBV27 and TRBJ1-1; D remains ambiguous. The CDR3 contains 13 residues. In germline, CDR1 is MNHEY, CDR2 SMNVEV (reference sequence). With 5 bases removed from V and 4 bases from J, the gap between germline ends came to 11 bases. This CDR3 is CASSPRRSTEAFF. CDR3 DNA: TGTGCCAGCAGTCCAAGGAGAAGCACTGAAGCTTTCTTT.

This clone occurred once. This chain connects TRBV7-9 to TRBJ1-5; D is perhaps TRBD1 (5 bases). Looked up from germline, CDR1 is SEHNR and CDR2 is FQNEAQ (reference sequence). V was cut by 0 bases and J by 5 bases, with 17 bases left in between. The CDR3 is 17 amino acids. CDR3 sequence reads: CASSLAGFSRGDQPQHF. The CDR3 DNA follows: TGTGCCAGCAGCTTAGCTGGATTCTCAAGGGGAGATCAGCCCCAGCATTTT.

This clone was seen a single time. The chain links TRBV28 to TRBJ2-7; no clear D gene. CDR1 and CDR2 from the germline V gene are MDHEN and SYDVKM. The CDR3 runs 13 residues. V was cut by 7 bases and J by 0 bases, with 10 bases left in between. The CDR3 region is CASTESLSYEQYF. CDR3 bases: TGTGCCAGCACAGAGAGCCTCTCCTACGAGCAGTACTTC.

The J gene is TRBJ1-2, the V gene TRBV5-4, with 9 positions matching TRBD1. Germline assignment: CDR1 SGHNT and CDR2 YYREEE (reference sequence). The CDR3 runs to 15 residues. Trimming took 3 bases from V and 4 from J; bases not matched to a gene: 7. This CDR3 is CASSYWTGDPYGYTF. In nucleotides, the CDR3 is TGTGCCAGCAGCTACTGGACAGGGGACCCCTATGGCTACACCTTC.

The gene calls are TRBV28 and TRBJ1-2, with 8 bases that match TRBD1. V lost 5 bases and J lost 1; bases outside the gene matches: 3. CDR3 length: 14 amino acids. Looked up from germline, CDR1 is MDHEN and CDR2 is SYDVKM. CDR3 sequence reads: CASSDGQGNYGYTF. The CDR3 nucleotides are TGTGCCAGCAGTGACGGACAGGGTAACTATGGCTACACCTTC.

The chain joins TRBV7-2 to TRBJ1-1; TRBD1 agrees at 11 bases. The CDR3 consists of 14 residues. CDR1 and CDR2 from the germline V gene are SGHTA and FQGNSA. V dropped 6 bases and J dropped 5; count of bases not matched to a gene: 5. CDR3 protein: CASRAGTGGTEAFF. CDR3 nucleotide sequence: TGTGCCAGCAGGGCCGGGACAGGGGGGACTGAAGCTTTCTTT.

CDR3 residues: CASSRTAQEQFF. The CDR3 DNA sequence: TGTGCCAGCAGCCGGACTGCTCAAGAGCAGTTCTTC. The chain is built from TRBV9 and TRBJ2-1, with TRBD2 as a possible D gene (5 bases). Trimming cost V 4 bases and J 10 bases, with 12 bases left between them. Germline CDR1 SGDLS, CDR2 YYNGEE. This CDR3 comprises 12 residues. Filled out from reference TRBV9 and TRBJ2-1, the complete variable domain reads DSGVTQTPKHLITATGQRVTLRCSPRSGDLSVYWYQQSLDQGLQFLIQYYNGEERAKGNILERFSAQQFPDLHSELNLSSLELGDSALYFCASSRTAQEQFFGPGTRLTVL.

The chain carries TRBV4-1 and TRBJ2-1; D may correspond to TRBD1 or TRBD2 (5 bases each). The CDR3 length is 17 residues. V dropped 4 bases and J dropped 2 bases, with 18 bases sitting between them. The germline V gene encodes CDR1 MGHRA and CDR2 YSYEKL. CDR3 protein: CASSPSRDGVTYNEQFF. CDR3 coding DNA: TGCGCCAGCAGCCCCTCCCGGGACGGGGTTACCTACAATGAGCAGTTCTTC.

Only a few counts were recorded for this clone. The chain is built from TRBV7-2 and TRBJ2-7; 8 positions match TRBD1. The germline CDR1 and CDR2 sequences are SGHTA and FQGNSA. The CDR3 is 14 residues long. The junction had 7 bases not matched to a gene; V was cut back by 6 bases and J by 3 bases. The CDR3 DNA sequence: TGTGCCAGCAGTCACACAGGGGGAATCTACGAGCAGTACTTC. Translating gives CASSHTGGIYEQYF.